Listed below are T cell receptor beta chains from one sample, sequenced in a study of radiation and T cells in renal cell carcinoma. Here immunoSEQ multiplex PCR was the method, and the copy in TCRdb shows in-frame clones only, minus some. The profile shows approximately 9,400 clones, over 50% of them singletons. Material: tumor tissue, obtained from a patient whose treatment was nephrectomy without radiotherapy. These TCRs come from a man aged 40-49 years with renal cell carcinoma. Both conserved end residues are trimmed from each CDR3.

cdr3_length,j_call,v_call,cdr3_aa
10,TRBJ2-2,TRBV21-1,ASRSNTGELF
11,TRBJ2-1,TRBV4-3,ASSLGLGGEQF
13,TRBJ2-5,TRBV6-5,ASSNIRDRGKTQY
14,TRBJ2-2,TRBV27,ASSPPTRGWTGELF
11,TRBJ2-1,TRBV30,AWNWGDLNEQF
13,TRBJ2-5,TRBV5-8,ASSLQAGRAETQY
12,TRBJ2-1,TRBV7-2,ASSLPPGYNEQF
13,TRBJ1-6,TRBV4-3,ASSQDSSYNSPLH
12,TRBJ2-7,TRBV5-6,ASSLSGTPYEQY
10,TRBJ2-2,TRBV6-5,ASSEPLGELF
13,TRBJ2-4,TRBV11-3,ASSPSGGPKNIQY
11,TRBJ2-3,TRBV5-6,ASSPTAPDTQY
14,TRBJ2-2,TRBV7-2,ASSFRGTGRHGELF
11,TRBJ2-5,TRBV19,ASSMGVQETQY
14,TRBJ2-1,TRBV18,ASSPREREPGNEQF
13,TRBJ1-1,TRBV27,ASSFGQGYRTEAF
11,TRBJ1-2,TRBV10-2,ASSPMDPYGYT
16,TRBJ2-6,TRBV10-3,AISESMAGDSGANVLT
15,TRBJ2-2,TRBV30,ASHPGGGRASTGELF
13,TRBJ1-5,TRBV5-1,ASSLEGGSNQPQH
13,TRBJ2-3,TRBV18,ASSPFSVRTDTQY
12,TRBJ1-3,TRBV11-3,ASRSGGSGNTIY
18,TRBJ2-1,TRBV19,ASSIDPLRVGPRAYNEQF
15,TRBJ2-1,TRBV6-4,ASSEWTALSSYNEQF
12,TRBJ1-2,TRBV6-6,ASRLLHSFYGYT
10,TRBJ1-2,TRBV27,ASSRNNYGYT
14,TRBJ2-7,TRBV7-3,ASSLSPADSTYEQY
12,TRBJ2-1,TRBV30,AWSVLRGWDEQF
14,TRBJ2-5,TRBV14,ASSPGTIYSQETQY
14,TRBJ2-5,TRBV9,ASSVLAGGSPETQY
13,TRBJ1-5,TRBV30,AWSVRGQHNQPQH
12,TRBJ2-3,TRBV6-5,ASRTGTMGDTQY
13,TRBJ2-7,TRBV4-1,ASSQFSSGSGEQY
9,TRBJ2-7,TRBV6-1,ASSYSWEQY
13,TRBJ1-2,TRBV19,ASSIGGPGLYGYT
14,TRBJ2-1,TRBV15,ATSRVAGGSYNEQF
12,TRBJ2-3,TRBV6-5,ASRERAYTDTQY
15,TRBJ2-2,TRBV28,ASSFIGLGQLPGELF
14,TRBJ2-1,TRBV19,ASTDRTGPPGNEQF
13,TRBJ2-1,TRBV27,ASMKASVAGNEQF
11,TRBJ2-3,TRBV5-4,ASTVGGADTQY
14,TRBJ2-1,TRBV4-3,ASSQDSSGLANEQF
14,TRBJ2-7,TRBV7-9,ASSLSPGGPGYEQY
15,TRBJ1-4,TRBV2,ASSEALPGLEDEKLF
12,TRBJ2-5,TRBV5-4,ASRIEQGSGTQY
13,TRBJ2-3,TRBV7-9,AEQVGGTSLDTQY
13,TRBJ1-2,TRBV6-9,ASSYSGGLFYGYT
11,TRBJ1-5,TRBV7-2,ASSLGSGPPQH
12,TRBJ1-2,TRBV11-2,ASSLMQGSYGYT
12,TRBJ1-4,TRBV5-1,ASRTGTVDEKLF
9,TRBJ1-2,TRBV6-5,ASSEGYGYT
13,TRBJ2-1,TRBV7-2,ASSFLQGGYNEQF
15,TRBJ2-7,TRBV7-3,ASSFPTVELAGEEQY
15,TRBJ2-4,TRBV5-3,ARSLAEASAGKNIQY
15,TRBJ2-1,TRBV5-4,ASSSGFGGGSYNEQF
12,TRBJ1-5,TRBV27,ASSFRAGDQPQH
11,TRBJ1-2,TRBV29-1,SVDPTGTDGYT